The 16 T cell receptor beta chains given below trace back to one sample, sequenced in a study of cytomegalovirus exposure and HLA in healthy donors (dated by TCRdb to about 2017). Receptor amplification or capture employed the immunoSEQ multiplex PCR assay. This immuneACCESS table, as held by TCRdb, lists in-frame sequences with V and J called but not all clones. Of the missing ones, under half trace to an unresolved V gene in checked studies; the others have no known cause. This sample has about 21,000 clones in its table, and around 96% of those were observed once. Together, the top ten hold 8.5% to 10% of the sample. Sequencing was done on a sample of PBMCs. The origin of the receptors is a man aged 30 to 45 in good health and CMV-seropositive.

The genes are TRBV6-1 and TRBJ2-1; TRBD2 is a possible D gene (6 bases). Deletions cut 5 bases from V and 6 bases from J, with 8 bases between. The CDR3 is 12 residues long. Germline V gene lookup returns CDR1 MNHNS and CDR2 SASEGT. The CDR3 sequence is CASSSTSNEQFF. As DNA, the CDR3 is TGTGCCAGCAGTTCGACTAGCAATGAGCAGTTCTTC.

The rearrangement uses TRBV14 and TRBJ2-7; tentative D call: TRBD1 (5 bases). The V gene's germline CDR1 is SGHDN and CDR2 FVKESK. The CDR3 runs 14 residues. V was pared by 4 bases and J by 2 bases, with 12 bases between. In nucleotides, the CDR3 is TGTGCCAGCAGCCCCAGGGTACGGGCCTACGAGCAGTACTTC. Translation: CASSPRVRAYEQYF.

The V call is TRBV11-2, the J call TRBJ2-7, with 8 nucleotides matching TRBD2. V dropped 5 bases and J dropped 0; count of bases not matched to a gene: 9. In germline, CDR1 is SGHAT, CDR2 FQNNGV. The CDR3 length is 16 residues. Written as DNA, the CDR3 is TGTGCCAGCAGCCAATTCCGGGAGGGGGGCTCCTACGAGCAGTACTTC. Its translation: CASSQFREGGSYEQYF.

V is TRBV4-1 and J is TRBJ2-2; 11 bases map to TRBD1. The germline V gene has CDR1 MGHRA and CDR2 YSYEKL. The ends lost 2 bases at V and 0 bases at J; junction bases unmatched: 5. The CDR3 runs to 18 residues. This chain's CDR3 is CASSQRPDRGPNTGELFF. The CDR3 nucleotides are TGCGCCAGCAGCCAACGACCGGACAGGGGGCCGAACACCGGGGAGCTGTTTTTT.

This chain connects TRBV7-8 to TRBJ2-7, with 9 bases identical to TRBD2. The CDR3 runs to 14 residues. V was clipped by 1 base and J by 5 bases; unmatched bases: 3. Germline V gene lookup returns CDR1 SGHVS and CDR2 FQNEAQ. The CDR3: CASSLVAGGNEQYF. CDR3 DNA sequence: TGTGCCAGCAGCTTAGTGGCGGGAGGGAACGAGCAGTACTTC.

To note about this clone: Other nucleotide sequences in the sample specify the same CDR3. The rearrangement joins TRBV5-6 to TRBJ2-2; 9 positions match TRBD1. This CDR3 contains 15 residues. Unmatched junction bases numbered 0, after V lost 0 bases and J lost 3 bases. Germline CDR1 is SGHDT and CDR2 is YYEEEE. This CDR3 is CASSLDRGHTGELFF. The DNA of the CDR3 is TGTGCCAGCAGCTTGGACAGGGGGCACACCGGGGAGCTGTTTTTT.

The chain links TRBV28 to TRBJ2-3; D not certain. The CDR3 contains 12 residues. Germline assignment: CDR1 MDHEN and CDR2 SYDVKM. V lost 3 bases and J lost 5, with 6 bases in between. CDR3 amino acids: CASSFRRDTQYF. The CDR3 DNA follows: TGTGCCAGCAGTTTCCGGAGAGATACGCAGTATTTT.

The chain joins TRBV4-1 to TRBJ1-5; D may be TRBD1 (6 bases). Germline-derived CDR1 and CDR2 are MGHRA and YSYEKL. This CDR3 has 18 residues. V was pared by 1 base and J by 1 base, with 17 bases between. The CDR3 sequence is CASSQGGPETFSNQPQHF. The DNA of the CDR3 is TGCGCCAGCAGCCAAGGGGGGCCCGAGACGTTCAGCAATCAGCCCCAGCATTTT.

The CDR3 sequence: CAISEELRETQYF. The CDR3 DNA reads TGTGCCATCAGTGAGGAGTTAAGAGAGACCCAGTACTTC. The chain links TRBV10-3 to TRBJ2-5; no clear D gene. The ends were cut back, 2 bases at V and 4 bases at J, with 8 bases in the middle. CDR1 ENHRY and CDR2 SYGVKD come from the germline V gene. This CDR3 region has 13 residues.

In nucleotides, the CDR3 is TGTGCCAGCAGCTTAGCAAAGACAGGCTATGGCTACACCTTC. It specifies CASSLAKTGYGYTF. The chain is built from TRBV7-2 and TRBJ1-2; a weak D match, TRBD1 (6 bases). The germline V gene encodes CDR1 SGHTA and CDR2 FQGNSA. CDR3 size: 14 residues. V was trimmed by 0 bases and J by 4 bases, leaving 9 bases between them.

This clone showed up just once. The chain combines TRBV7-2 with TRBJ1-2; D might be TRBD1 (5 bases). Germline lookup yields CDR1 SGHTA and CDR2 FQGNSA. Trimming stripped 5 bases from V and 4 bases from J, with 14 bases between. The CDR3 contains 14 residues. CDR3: CASSPGGGTYGYTF. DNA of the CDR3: TGTGCCAGCAGCCCTGGTGGGGGGACCTATGGCTACACCTTC.

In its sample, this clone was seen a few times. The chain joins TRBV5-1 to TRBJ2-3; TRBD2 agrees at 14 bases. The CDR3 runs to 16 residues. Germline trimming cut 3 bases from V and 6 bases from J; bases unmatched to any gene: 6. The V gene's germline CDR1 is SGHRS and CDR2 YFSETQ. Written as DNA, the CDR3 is TGCGCCAGCAGCTCGGGACTAGCGGGAGCGGGTGATACGCAGTATTTT. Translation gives CASSSGLAGAGDTQYF.

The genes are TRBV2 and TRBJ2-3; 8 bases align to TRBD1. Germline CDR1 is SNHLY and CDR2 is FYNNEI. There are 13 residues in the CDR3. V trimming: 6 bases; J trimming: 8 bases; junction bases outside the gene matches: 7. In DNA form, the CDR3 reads TGTGCCAGCAGCCCGGACAGGGCCGGTACGCAGTATTTT. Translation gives CASSPDRAGTQYF. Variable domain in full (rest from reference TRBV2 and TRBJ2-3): EPEVTQTPSHQVTQMGQEVILRCVPISNHLYFYWYRQILGQKVEFLVSFYNNEISEKSEIFDDQFSVERPDGSNFTLKIRSTKLEDSAMYFCASSPDRAGTQYFGPGTRLTVL.

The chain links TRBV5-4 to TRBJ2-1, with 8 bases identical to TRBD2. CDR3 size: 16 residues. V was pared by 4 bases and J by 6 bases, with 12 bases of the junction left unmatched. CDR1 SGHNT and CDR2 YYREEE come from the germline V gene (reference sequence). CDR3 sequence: CASSPGAGAPINEQFF. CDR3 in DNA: TGTGCCAGCAGCCCCGGAGCGGGAGCCCCTATCAATGAGCAGTTCTTC.

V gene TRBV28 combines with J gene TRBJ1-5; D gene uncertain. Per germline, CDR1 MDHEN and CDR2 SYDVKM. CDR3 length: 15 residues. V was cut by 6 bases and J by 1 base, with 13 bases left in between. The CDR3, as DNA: TGTGCCAGCAGATACTCCGGAGGGAGCAATCAGCCCCAGCATTTT. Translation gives CASRYSGGSNQPQHF.

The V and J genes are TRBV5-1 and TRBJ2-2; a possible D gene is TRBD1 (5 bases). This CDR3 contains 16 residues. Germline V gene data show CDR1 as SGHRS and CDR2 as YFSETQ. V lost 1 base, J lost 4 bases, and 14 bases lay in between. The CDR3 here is CASSLRWGRSTGELFF. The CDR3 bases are TGCGCCAGCAGCTTGCGGTGGGGCCGCAGCACCGGGGAGCTGTTTTTT.